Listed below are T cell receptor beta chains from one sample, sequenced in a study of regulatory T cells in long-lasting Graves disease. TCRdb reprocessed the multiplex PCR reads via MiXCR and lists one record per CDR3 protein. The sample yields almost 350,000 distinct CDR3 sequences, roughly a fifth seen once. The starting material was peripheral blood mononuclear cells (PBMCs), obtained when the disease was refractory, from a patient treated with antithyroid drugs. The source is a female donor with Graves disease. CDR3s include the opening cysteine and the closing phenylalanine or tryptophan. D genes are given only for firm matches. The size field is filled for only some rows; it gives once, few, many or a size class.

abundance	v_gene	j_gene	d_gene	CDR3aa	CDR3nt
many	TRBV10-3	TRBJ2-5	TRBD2	CAISDSWTSGREKETQYF	TGTGCCATCAGTGACTCTTGGACTAGCGGGAGGGAAAAAGAGACCCAGTACTTC
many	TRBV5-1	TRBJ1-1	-	CASSLGREETEAFF	TGCGCCAGCAGCTTGGGCAGGGAGGAGACTGAAGCTTTCTTT
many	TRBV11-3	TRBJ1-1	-	CASSLGRSNTEAFF	TGTGCCAGCAGCTTGGGACGTTCGAACACTGAAGCTTTCTTT
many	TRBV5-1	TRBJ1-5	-	CASSLDRGQPQHF	TGTGCCAGCAGCTTAGATAGGGGTCAGCCCCAGCATTTT
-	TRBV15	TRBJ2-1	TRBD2	CATSREAGGPSEQFF	TGTGCCACCAGCAGAGAGGCGGGAGGGCCCAGCGAGCAGTTCTTC
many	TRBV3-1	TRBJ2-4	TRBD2	CASSHPGLAGGAVYF	TGTGCCAGCAGCCACCCGGGACTAGCGGGAGGGGCAGTCTACTTC
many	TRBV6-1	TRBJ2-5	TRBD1	CASRRDRAGLKQETQYF	TGTGCCAGCAGACGAGACAGGGCAGGCCTAAAACAAGAGACCCAGTACTTC
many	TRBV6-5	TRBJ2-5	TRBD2	CASSYSSPASGRRIETQYF	TGTGCCAGCAGTTACTCCTCCCCGGCTAGCGGGAGGCGTATAGAGACCCAGTACTTC
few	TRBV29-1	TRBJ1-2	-	CSVEEWGTNGYTF	TGCAGCGTTGAGGAATGGGGGACAAACGGCTACACCTTC
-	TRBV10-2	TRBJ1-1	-	CASLVRWSEAFF	TGCGCCAGCCTAGTCAGGTGGTCTGAAGCTTTCTTT
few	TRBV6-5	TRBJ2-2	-	CASSYSSGGTGTGELFF	TGTGCCAGCAGTTACTCGAGTGGGGGGACGGGCACCGGGGAGCTGTTTTTT
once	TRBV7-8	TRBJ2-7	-	CASSLAVHYEQYF	TGTGCCAGCAGCTTAGCGGTTCATTACGAGCAGTACTTC
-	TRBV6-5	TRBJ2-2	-	CASSYFDRNTGELFF	TGTGCCAGCAGTTATTTCGACCGGAACACCGGGGAGCTGTTTTTT
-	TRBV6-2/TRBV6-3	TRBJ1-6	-	CASTGFESVNSPLHF	TGTGCCAGCACCGGCTTCGAGTCCGTAAATTCACCCCTCCACTTT
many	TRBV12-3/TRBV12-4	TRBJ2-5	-	CASSSGDAQETQYF	TGTGCCAGCAGTTCTGGGGACGCTCAAGAGACCCAGTACTTC
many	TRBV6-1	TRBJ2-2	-	CASSSRTEGGELFF	TGTGCCAGCAGCTCACGGACAGAGGGCGGGGAGCTGTTTTTT
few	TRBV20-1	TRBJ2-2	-	CSAYREQTNTGELFF	TGCAGTGCCTACCGGGAACAAACGAACACCGGGGAGCTGTTTTTT
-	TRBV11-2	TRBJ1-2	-	CASSGRDRNYGYTF	TGTGCCAGCAGCGGCCGGGACCGAAACTATGGCTACACCTTC
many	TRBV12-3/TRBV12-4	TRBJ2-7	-	CASSLSAGWVVYEQYF	TGTGCCAGCAGCTTATCCGCAGGGTGGGTTGTTTACGAGCAGTACTTC
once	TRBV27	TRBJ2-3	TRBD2	CASSLNGLAGGRDTQYF	TGTGCCAGCAGTTTAAATGGACTAGCGGGGGGTAGGGATACGCAGTATTTT
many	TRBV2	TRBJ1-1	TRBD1	CASLTGMNTEAFF	TGTGCCAGTCTGACAGGGATGAACACTGAAGCTTTCTTT
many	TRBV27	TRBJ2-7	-	CASSRTGPGEQYF	TGTGCCAGCAGCCGTACAGGGCCGGGTGAGCAGTACTTC
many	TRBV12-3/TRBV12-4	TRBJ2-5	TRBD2	CASSRRTSAKQETQYF	TGTGCCAGCAGTCGGCGGACTAGCGCGAAACAAGAGACCCAGTACTTC
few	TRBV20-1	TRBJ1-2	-	CSARVQGHFGTYGYTF	TGCAGTGCTAGAGTTCAGGGGCACTTCGGGACCTATGGCTACACCTTC
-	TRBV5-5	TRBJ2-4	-	CASSYRKVGARSNIQYF	TGTGCCAGCAGCTACCGCAAGGTGGGGGCGCGATCGAACATTCAGTACTTC
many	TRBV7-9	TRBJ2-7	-	CASSSGHYYEQYF	TGTGCCAGCAGCTCAGGGCACTACTACGAGCAGTACTTC
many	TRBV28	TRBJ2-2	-	CASSLEVLGELFF	TGTGCCAGCAGTTTAGAGGTCCTGGGGGAGCTGTTTTTT
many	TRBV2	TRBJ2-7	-	CASTRESYEQYF	TGTGCCAGCACTAGGGAGTCCTACGAGCAGTACTTC